This T cell receptor (beta chain) was identified during a study of brain T cells in children with intractable seizures. Study-wide results and caveats: Pre-surgery blood may have been undersampled, hiding some clones. Patients' HCMV serostatus was unknown; virus specificity rests on CDR3 similarity alone.

Surgery cases with the highest brain T cell transcript signatures were chosen for sequencing. At least one anti-epileptic drug was given before surgery. About this clone itself: Its antigen remains unidentified.

The CDR3 totals 14 residues. With 6 bases clipped from V and 7 bases from J, the junction kept 10 bases outside the gene matches. Germline CDR1 SGHRS, CDR2 YFSETQ. Using immunoSEQ multiplex PCR, the repertoire was profiled, and TCRdb retains in-frame clones only, with some absent. The sample contains around 80,000 clones, around nine tenths of which appear only once. This specimen consisted of peripheral blood, obtained at surgery. This sequence joins TRBV5-1 and TRBJ2-1; 7 bases fit TRBD1. This clonotype was obtained from a girl aged 2-10 years with Rasmussen encephalitis and intractable seizures. CDR3 nucleotides: TGCGCCAGCAATTCGGGACAGCTAACAAATGAGCAGTTCTTC. Translation gives CASNSGQLTNEQFF.